This passage covers 11 T cell receptor beta chains from one sample sequenced in a study of blood T cell repertoires in COVID-19. TCRdb's table, derived via immunoSEQ multiplex PCR, lists solely in-frame clones and lacks some. The repertoire consists of 180,000 or so clones, with about 81% occurring once and the leading ten covering about 10%. The sequenced sample was peripheral blood. The receptor source for this set is a woman aged 80 or older with COVID-19, enrolled during active disease.

This clone was seen just once. In nucleotides, the CDR3 is TGTGCCATCAGTACCGGGACTAGCAGCAAAAACATTCAGTACTTC. It specifies CAISTGTSSKNIQYF. The chain is built from TRBV10-3 and TRBJ2-4, with 9 bases that match TRBD2. The germline CDR1 and CDR2 sequences are ENHRY and SYGVKD. The CDR3 has 15 residues. V was clipped by 5 bases and J by 3 bases; unmatched bases: 5.

The rearrangement uses TRBV5-1 and TRBJ2-7; TRBD1 matches at 10 bases. V lost 4 bases to trimming and J lost 0 bases; unmatched junction nucleotides: 7. Germline V CDR1 and CDR2: SGHRS, YFSETQ. The CDR3 has 16 amino acids. The CDR3 DNA is TGCGCCAGCAGCCCCTGGGGACAGGGGACCTCCTACGAGCAGTACTTC. Its translation: CASSPWGQGTSYEQYF.

The CDR3 protein is CASSLGGGARNIQYF. The CDR3 DNA reads as TGCGCCAGCAGCTTAGGCGGGGGGGCCCGGAACATTCAGTACTTC. The chain couples TRBV5-1 to TRBJ2-4; 9 bases agree with TRBD2. The trim removed 2 bases at V and 7 bases at J, leaving 7 bases unmatched. The germline V gene encodes CDR1 SGHRS and CDR2 YFSETQ. There are 15 residues in the CDR3.

The chain uses TRBV12-3 or TRBV12-4 and TRBJ2-2, with D perhaps TRBD2 (5 bases). CDR3 length equals 13 residues. The ends were cut back, 10 bases at V and 6 bases at J, with 15 bases in the middle. CDR3 bases: TGTGCCAATTCCGGGGTACTTCCCGGGGAGCTGTTTTTT. Its translation is CANSGVLPGELFF.

The chain joins TRBV18 to TRBJ1-6; 7 bases match TRBD1. CDR1 KGHSH and CDR2 LQKENI come from the germline V gene. The junction had 4 bases not matched to a gene; V was cut back by 5 bases and J by 6 bases. The CDR3 totals 14 residues. The CDR3: CASSSRQGNSPLHF. CDR3 in DNA: TGTGCCAGCTCATCACGACAGGGTAATTCACCCCTCCACTTT.

This chain joins TRBV19 and TRBJ2-1; 7 bases are a match to TRBD1. Trimming cost V 3 bases and J 5 bases; bases outside gene matches: 7. This CDR3 is 15 amino acids long. Per germline, CDR1 LNHDA and CDR2 SQIVND (reference sequence). CDR3 coding DNA: TGTGCCAGTAGTATCTCCGACAGGGCCCACAATGAGCAGTTCTTC. It encodes CASSISDRAHNEQFF. The full variable domain, with the rest looked up from reference TRBV19 and TRBJ2-1, is DGGITQSPKYLFRKEGQNVTLSCEQNLNHDAMYWYRQDPGQGLRLIYYSQIVNDFQKGDIAEGYSVSREKKESFPLTVTSAQKNPTAFYLCASSISDRAHNEQFFGPGTRLTVL.

This clone showed up just once. The chain is built from TRBV27 and TRBJ1-2, with D maybe TRBD1 (5 bases). CDR1 and CDR2 from the germline V gene are MNHEY and SMNVEV (reference sequence). With 6 bases removed from V and 3 bases from J, the gap between germline ends came to 17 bases. The CDR3 is 15 amino acids. The CDR3 DNA sequence: TGTGCCAGCAGGTCCAACAGGCCTAGCGACTATGGCTACACCTTC. Translated: CASRSNRPSDYGYTF.

The CDR3 DNA follows: TGCGCCAGCAGCCCACACGGGACTAGCGGGGATCCTCCGGGCTACGAGCAGTACTTC. The encoded protein is CASSPHGTSGDPPGYEQYF. The chain is built from TRBV4-1 and TRBJ2-7; 13 nucleotides match TRBD2. The CDR3 is 19 residues long. J gave up 3 bases and V 4 bases, and 15 bases lay outside the gene matches. Germline V gives CDR1 MGHRA, CDR2 YSYEKL.

This clone was recorded only once. V is TRBV7-9 and J is TRBJ2-5; 10 nucleotides agree with TRBD2. The V gene end was trimmed by 5 bases and the J gene end by 1 base; junction bases not matched to a gene: 7. Germline V lookup: CDR1 SEHNR, CDR2 FQNEAQ (reference sequence). CDR3 length equals 16 residues. This chain's CDR3 is CASSLAAGGSQETQYF. The CDR3 bases are TGTGCCAGCAGCCTTGCAGCGGGAGGGAGCCAAGAGACCCAGTACTTC.

The genes are TRBV5-1 and TRBJ2-1, with 8 bases aligning to TRBD2. This CDR3 comprises 15 residues. The junction had 7 bases not matched to a gene; V was cut back by 4 bases and J by 4 bases. CDR1 is SGHRS and CDR2 is YFSETQ in the germline V gene. The CDR3 sequence is CASSGTSGPYNEQFF. CDR3 DNA sequence: TGCGCCAGCAGCGGAACTAGCGGACCTTACAATGAGCAGTTCTTC. Combining the CDR3 with reference TRBV5-1 and TRBJ2-1 gives the whole variable domain KAGVTQTPRYLIKTRGQQVTLSCSPISGHRSVSWYQQTPGQGLQFLFEYFSETQRNKGNFPGRFSGRQFSNSRSEMNVSTLELGDSALYLCASSGTSGPYNEQFFGPGTRLTVL.

The DNA of the CDR3 is TGTGCCAGCAGTCTGAGGTTCTCTGAAGCTTTCTTT. Amino acids: CASSLRFSEAFF. The gene calls are TRBV12-3 or TRBV12-4 and TRBJ1-1; D remains unclear. The V end lost 5 bases, the J end lost 6 bases, and 10 bases lay between the germline ends. This CDR3 is 12 amino acids long.